What follows is one T cell receptor beta chain and its context. Its specificity is unknown. This record belongs to a study of OX40 agonist ivuxolimab in advanced cancers. Background on the study: Three patients showed partial responses: one hepatocellular carcinoma and two cutaneous melanoma cases.

CDR1 and CDR2 (germline): SGHRS, YFSETQ. With 0 bases removed from V and 1 base from J, the gap between germline ends came to 7 bases. The CDR3 sequence is 15 residues long. Regarding the study as a whole: CD8+ T cells were the subset that, on average, had more expanded clones than CD4+.

Assay used: immunoSEQ multiplex PCR; TCRdb lists only in-frame clones, some missing. Here the sample spans under 95,000 clones, 91% being singletons. This TCR was sampled from an adult with an advanced solid tumor such as melanoma, head and neck, liver or kidney cancer. The starting material was CD4+ or CD8+ T cells sorted from blood, obtained in a trial of the OX40 agonist ivuxolimab. V and J are TRBV5-1 and TRBJ2-2, with D tentatively TRBD1 (5 bases). The CDR3 DNA follows: TGCGCCAGCAGCTTGGAGGGGATGAACACCGGGGAGCTGTTTTTT. This encodes CASSLEGMNTGELFF.